A single sample is the source of the 24 T cell receptor beta chains below, sequenced in a study of a mutant IDH1 vaccine in newly diagnosed glioma. The time point was: week 11, during vaccination. The vaccine gave 300 ug of a 20-mer mutant IDH1 peptide subcutaneously per dose. Sequencing was performed with immunoSEQ multiplex PCR; in TCRdb, only in-frame clones are kept and a portion is missing. The top ten clones hold 0.61% of a sample with about 110,000 clones, about 90% of them seen once. Their specific antigens are unknown. Source: PBMCs, taken from a glioma patient whose treatment included an IDH1 peptide vaccine. The receptors derive from a woman aged 50 to 65 with glioma.

The V gene is TRBV7-9, the J gene TRBJ2-2; 9 nucleotides match TRBD2. This CDR3 is 18 amino acids long. Germline lookup yields CDR1 SEHNR and CDR2 FQNEAQ (reference sequence). After removal of 5 bases from V and 1 base from J, the junction contained 11 bases not matched to a gene. CDR3 DNA sequence: TGTGCCAGCAGCCCCCCTCTAGCGGGAAACCAGAACACCGGGGAGCTGTTTTTT. It translates to CASSPPLAGNQNTGELFF. Full variable domain (missing parts from reference TRBV7-9 and TRBJ2-2): DTGVSQNPRHKITKRGQNVTFRCDPISEHNRLYWYRQTLGQGPEFLTYFQNEAQLEKSRLLSDRFSAERPKGSFSTLEIQRTEQGDSAMYLCASSPPLAGNQNTGELFFGEGSRLTVL.

The V gene is TRBV7-8, the J gene TRBJ2-1, with 11 bases aligning to TRBD2. Germline-derived CDR1 and CDR2 are SGHVS and FQNEAQ. The J segment lost 8 bases and the V segment lost 5 bases, leaving 11 bases of the junction unmatched. This CDR3 contains 16 residues. This CDR3 reads CASSPYRIAGGYEQFF. CDR3 sequence (DNA): TGTGCCAGCAGCCCCTATAGGATAGCGGGAGGGTATGAGCAGTTCTTC. Variable domain in full (rest from reference TRBV7-8 and TRBJ2-1): GAGVSQSPRYKVAKRGQDVALRCDPISGHVSLFWYQQALGQGPEFLTYFQNEAQLDKSGLPSDRFFAERPEGSVSTLKIQRTQQEDSAVYLCASSPYRIAGGYEQFFGPGTRLTVL.

This clone was seen only once. The chain couples TRBV6-5 to TRBJ1-5; D possibly corresponds to TRBD1 (6 bases). CDR1 is MNHEY and CDR2 is SVGAGI in the germline V gene. The CDR3 contains 15 residues. The ends were cut back, 8 bases at V and 2 bases at J, with 16 bases in the middle. Written as DNA, the CDR3 is TGTGCCAGCGGCCGCAGGGGTAAAGGCAATCAGCCCCAGCATTTT. Its translation: CASGRRGKGNQPQHF.

The chain uses TRBV4-1 and TRBJ1-1; no definite D call. This CDR3 has 15 amino acids. CDR1 is MGHRA and CDR2 is YSYEKL in the germline V gene. Deletions cut 4 bases from V and 0 bases from J, with 12 bases between. The CDR3 DNA sequence: TGCGCCAGCAGCCCCAGCGGCCACATGAACACTGAAGCTTTCTTT. Protein: CASSPSGHMNTEAFF.

The gene calls are TRBV28 and TRBJ2-7, with a tentative D call TRBD1 (6 bases). This CDR3 is built from 15 residues. V lost 1 base, J lost 0 bases, and 10 bases lay in between. The germline V gene has CDR1 MDHEN and CDR2 SYDVKM. The DNA of the CDR3 is TGTGCCAGCAGTTTATCAGGGGCGAGCTCCTACGAGCAGTACTTC. Amino acid sequence: CASSLSGASSYEQYF.

Written as DNA, the CDR3 is TGTGCCAGCAGCCCGGGGCTGACCTACGAGCAGTACTTC. Amino acids: CASSPGLTYEQYF. This sequence joins TRBV6-5 and TRBJ2-7, with D perhaps matching TRBD1 or TRBD2 (5 bases each). The germline V and J ends were trimmed by 6 bases and 2 bases, with 11 bases remaining between them. This CDR3 is 13 amino acids long. CDR1 is MNHEY and CDR2 is SVGAGI in the germline V gene.

CDR3 sequence: CASSLPGTDEQYF. The CDR3 nucleotides are TGCGCCAGCAGCCTTCCTGGGACGGACGAGCAGTACTTC. The V and J genes are TRBV4-1 and TRBJ2-7; D possibly uses TRBD1 or TRBD2 (5 bases each). The CDR3 contains 13 residues. Trimming removed 4 bases at V and 5 bases at J, with 12 bases between. Germline CDR1 and CDR2: MGHRA and YSYEKL.

The chain uses TRBV11-2 and TRBJ2-1, with D possibly TRBD2 on 5 matching bases. The CDR3 is made up of 16 amino acids. Trimming removed 3 bases from V and 0 bases from J, with 12 bases in between. Germline V lookup: CDR1 SGHAT, CDR2 FQNNGV. For the CDR3, the DNA is TGTGCCAGCAGCTTGTCTAGCTTAAGCTCCTACAATGAGCAGTTCTTC. This encodes CASSLSSLSSYNEQFF.

The V gene is TRBV18, the J gene TRBJ1-1, with D possibly being TRBD1 (6 bases). This CDR3 has 15 residues. Germline values: CDR1 KGHSH, CDR2 LQKENI. The ends were cut back, 2 bases at V and 5 bases at J, with 15 bases in the middle. CDR3 residues: CASSPEGGSRTEAFF. As DNA, the CDR3 is TGTGCCAGCTCACCAGAGGGGGGCAGTCGAACTGAAGCTTTCTTT.

The genes are TRBV28 and TRBJ1-3; D uncertain. Germline V lookup: CDR1 MDHEN, CDR2 SYDVKM. The CDR3 spans 16 residues. V was trimmed by 7 bases and J by 7 bases, leaving 23 bases between them. For the CDR3, the DNA is TGTGCCAGCAATTCCCGCCCAACAGAGGCGGCGAACACCATATATTTT. Residues: CASNSRPTEAANTIYF.

This chain uses TRBV9 with TRBJ2-3; D remains ambiguous. Germline values: CDR1 SGDLS, CDR2 YYNGEE. This CDR3 is 15 amino acids long. V gave up 0 bases and J gave up 5 bases, with 13 bases separating them. CDR3: CASSVDGLRVDTQYF. The CDR3 nucleotides are TGTGCCAGCAGCGTAGACGGTCTTCGGGTAGATACGCAGTATTTT.

This rearrangement joins TRBV4-2 to TRBJ2-1; D may correspond to TRBD1 or TRBD2 (5 bases each). CDR1 and CDR2 (germline): LGHNA, YNFKEQ. The germline V and J ends were trimmed by 0 bases and 0 bases, with 9 bases remaining between them. This CDR3 has 16 residues. In DNA, the CDR3 is TGTGCCAGCAGCCAAGAGGGGACGAGCTCCTACAATGAGCAGTTCTTC. Encoded protein: CASSQEGTSSYNEQFF.

The chain employs TRBV5-1 and TRBJ2-4; a weak D match, TRBD2 (6 bases). The CDR3 consists of 14 residues. V lost 1 base, J lost 4 bases, and 9 bases lay in between. Germline-derived CDR1 and CDR2 are SGHRS and YFSETQ. The DNA of the CDR3 is TGCGCCAGCAGCTTGTTCGGGGGAAAAAACATTCAGTACTTC. Its translation: CASSLFGGKNIQYF.

This clone was picked up a small number of times. This chain connects TRBV4-1 to TRBJ2-1; D is uncertain. The CDR3 is 13 amino acids. Germline V gives CDR1 MGHRA, CDR2 YSYEKL. V was cut by 2 bases and J by 3 bases, with 5 bases left in between. The CDR3 region is CASSQPFYNEQFF. CDR3 bases: TGCGCCAGCAGCCAACCTTTCTACAATGAGCAGTTCTTC.

The chain carries TRBV13 and TRBJ2-1; D unclear. This CDR3 contains 14 residues. In germline, CDR1 is PRHDT, CDR2 FYEKMQ (reference sequence). Trimming left V 4 bases short and J 12 bases short, with 19 bases between. CDR3: CASSSGGSPRGQFF. CDR3 DNA sequence: TGTGCCAGCAGCTCCGGTGGTAGCCCGAGAGGGCAGTTCTTC.

The chain combines TRBV2 with TRBJ2-7; no definite D call. CDR3 length equals 11 residues. Germline V gene lookup returns CDR1 SNHLY and CDR2 FYNNEI. Trimming removed 4 bases at V and 9 bases at J, with 10 bases between. DNA for the CDR3: TGTGCCAGCAGTGTTCGCGAATGGCAGTACTTC. Translating gives CASSVREWQYF.

The CDR3 protein is CASSEGHLYGYTF. CDR3 sequence (DNA): TGTGCCAGCAGTGAGGGGCACCTCTATGGCTACACCTTC. The chain carries TRBV6-1 and TRBJ1-2; D may be TRBD1 (5 bases). V lost 3 bases and J 4 bases, leaving 9 bases between the germline ends. The germline V gene encodes CDR1 MNHNS and CDR2 SASEGT. This CDR3 is 13 amino acids long.

The chain carries TRBV30 and TRBJ1-5, with no clear D. The CDR3 has 16 residues. V lost 1 base, J lost 3 bases, and 16 bases lay in between. Germline V CDR1 and CDR2: GTSNPN, SVGIG (reference sequence). This CDR3 is CAWSGGHTNINQPQHF. The DNA of the CDR3 is TGTGCCTGGAGTGGTGGGCATACAAACATCAATCAGCCCCAGCATTTT.

The chain carries TRBV28 and TRBJ1-2; possibly TRBD1 for D (6 bases). V lost 6 bases and J lost 2, with 10 bases in between. Germline V CDR1 and CDR2: MDHEN, SYDVKM. There are 13 residues in the CDR3. CDR3 in amino acids: CASRAGQNYGYTF. In DNA, the CDR3 is TGTGCCAGCAGGGCCGGACAGAACTATGGCTACACCTTC.

This rearrangement joins TRBV19 to TRBJ2-1; 8 nucleotides agree with TRBD1. The germline V gene has CDR1 LNHDA and CDR2 SQIVND (reference sequence). The ends lost 5 bases at V and 1 base at J; junction bases unmatched: 4. CDR3 length: 15 residues. The CDR3 sequence is CASSVYRGSYNEQFF. The CDR3 DNA follows: TGTGCCAGTAGTGTATACAGGGGGTCCTACAATGAGCAGTTCTTC.

The CDR3 here is CATSRVGRVAETQYF. CDR3 bases: TGTGCCACCAGCAGAGTGGGCAGGGTTGCAGAGACCCAGTACTTC. This chain uses TRBV15 with TRBJ2-5; a weak D match, TRBD1 (5 bases). There are 15 residues in the CDR3. Between the trimmed V and J ends, which lost 1 base and 4 bases, there was a span of 13 bases. Germline V lookup: CDR1 LNHNV, CDR2 YYDKDF (reference sequence).

This chain joins TRBV11-2 and TRBJ1-4; no definite D call. The V gene's germline CDR1 is SGHAT and CDR2 FQNNGV. V was clipped by 1 base and J by 8 bases, with 8 bases between them. The CDR3 extends over 13 amino acids. This CDR3 is CASSLGGSEKLFF. In DNA, the CDR3 is TGTGCCAGCAGCTTAGGAGGGAGCGAAAAACTGTTTTTT.

The rearrangement uses TRBV5-1 and TRBJ2-1; 8 bases align to TRBD2. V shed 0 bases, J shed 4 bases, and the junction held 3 bases outside the gene matches. The CDR3 runs to 15 residues. Germline-derived CDR1 and CDR2 are SGHRS and YFSETQ. The CDR3 is CASSLELADYNEQFF. CDR3 nucleotide sequence: TGCGCCAGCAGCTTGGAACTAGCGGATTACAATGAGCAGTTCTTC.

CDR3 amino acids: CASSTPGQRSYEQYF. CDR3 DNA sequence: TGTGCCAGCAGCACCCCGGGACAGCGCTCCTACGAGCAGTACTTC. V is TRBV11-2 and J is TRBJ2-7, with 7 bases matching TRBD1. CDR1 and CDR2 from the germline V gene are SGHAT and FQNNGV. This CDR3 has 15 residues. Germline trimming cut 5 bases from V and 0 bases from J; bases unmatched to any gene: 7.